The 21 T cell receptor beta chains listed next were all sequenced from one sample in a study of human T cells and chemical hapten exposure. Time point described: pre-sensitization, week 0. As for treatment: therapeutic diphenylcyclopropenone sensitization with weekly scalp DPC. Each CDR3 protein is one row after TCRdb ran MiXCR on the RACE reads. The table lists around 110,000 distinct CDR3 sequences, roughly 12% of them singletons. Sequencing was performed on whole blood, taken in connection with sensitization to the hapten diphenylcyclopropenone (DPC). These receptor sequences come from a woman aged 45-60 years with alopecia areata. Some clones in this sample may be carry-over from other donors' samples.

V gene TRBV6-5 combines with J gene TRBJ2-7, with D possibly being TRBD2 (6 bases). V was shortened by 2 bases and J by 0 bases, with 11 bases between the two germline ends. The CDR3 runs 15 residues. Germline lookup yields CDR1 MNHEY and CDR2 SVGAGI. The CDR3 nucleotides are TGTGCCAGCAGTTACGGGGGGTCCGACTCCTACGAGCAGTACTTC. It codes for CASSYGGSDSYEQYF.

A note on this clonotype: Compared with germline, one end of the junction differs, possibly owing to a read error. CDR3 amino acids: CASSLGPAPSAIF. CDR3 nucleotide sequence: TGTGCCAGCAGTTTAGGTCCAGCCCCCTCGGCGATCTTT. V is TRBV28 and J is TRBJ1-1; D is unresolved. Per germline, CDR1 MDHEN and CDR2 SYDVKM. The CDR3 covers 13 residues. The whole variable domain, remainder taken from reference TRBV28 and TRBJ1-1, is DVKVTQSSRYLVKRTGEKVFLECVQDMDHENMFWYRQDPGLGLRLIYFSYDVKMKEKGDIPEGYSVSREKKERFSLILESASTNQTSMYLCASSLGPAPSAIFGQGTRLTVV.

This clonotype has just a few counts. The genes are TRBV5-1 and TRBJ2-1; 10 bases fit TRBD2. Germline loops: CDR1 SGHRS, CDR2 YFSETQ. The CDR3 runs 15 residues. The ends lost 3 bases at V and 8 bases at J; junction bases unmatched: 8. The CDR3 region is CASSSTSGSRDEQFF. CDR3 DNA: TGCGCCAGCAGCTCGACTAGCGGGTCACGGGATGAGCAGTTCTTC.

Many counts were recorded for this clonotype. The CDR3, as DNA: TGTGCCAGCAGTTCAGGGGTTCAGCCCCAGCATTTT. This sequence encodes CASSSGVQPQHF. V and J are TRBV12-3 or TRBV12-4 and TRBJ1-5, with a tentative D call TRBD1 (6 bases). Trimming took off 4 bases at V and 6 bases at J, with 7 bases between the two ends. The CDR3 extends over 12 amino acids.

The chain joins TRBV12-3 or TRBV12-4 to TRBJ2-7; 7 positions match TRBD2. The CDR3 consists of 14 residues. V was pared by 4 bases and J by 3 bases, with 6 bases of the junction left unmatched. The CDR3, as DNA: TGTGCCAGCAGTTGGGGCGGGAGTAGCTACGAGCAGTACTTC. Its translation: CASSWGGSSYEQYF.

This clonotype was found a few times. The chain recombines TRBV7-2 with TRBJ1-3; TRBD1 matches 7 bases. The germline V gene has CDR1 SGHTA and CDR2 FQGNSA. V gave up 4 bases and J gave up 5 bases; unmatched junction bases: 8. The CDR3 sequence is 15 residues long. CDR3 amino acids: CASSSDRESRNTIYF. The CDR3 bases are TGTGCCAGCAGCTCTGACAGGGAAAGTAGAAACACCATATATTTT. Together with reference TRBV7-2 and TRBJ1-3, the CDR3 gives the full variable domain: GAGVSQSPSNKVTEKGKDVELRCDPISGHTALYWYRQSLGQGLEFLIYFQGNSAPDKSGLPSDRFSAERTGGSVSTLTIQRTQQEDSAVYLCASSSDRESRNTIYFGEGSWLTVV.

The chain carries TRBV18 and TRBJ1-1, with TRBD1 matching 7 bases. V gave up 4 bases and J gave up 0 bases; unmatched junction bases: 5. Germline loops: CDR1 KGHSH, CDR2 LQKENI. The CDR3 is made up of 15 amino acids. CDR3 sequence reads: CASSQMTGLNTEAFF. The CDR3 DNA reads TGTGCCAGCTCACAAATGACAGGGTTGAACACTGAAGCTTTCTTT.

This chain links TRBV18 with TRBJ2-6; D gene uncertain. The V end lost 3 bases, the J end lost 2 bases, and 2 bases lay between the germline ends. This CDR3 contains 13 residues. From germline, CDR1 is KGHSH and CDR2 LQKENI. The CDR3 loop reads CASSPPGANVLTF. CDR3 DNA sequence: TGTGCCAGCTCACCCCCTGGGGCCAACGTCCTGACTTTC.

This clonotype appeared a few times. The V and J genes are TRBV12-3 or TRBV12-4 and TRBJ1-3; D is undetermined. Trimming took 7 bases from V and 3 from J, leaving 10 bases between them. This CDR3 contains 13 residues. CDR3 in DNA: TGTGCCAGCACTCCATGGAGTGGAAACACCATATATTTT. This translates into CASTPWSGNTIYF.

This clonotype was seen many times. This chain joins TRBV20-1 and TRBJ1-5, with D unresolved. Deletions cut 4 bases from V and 4 bases from J, with 17 bases between. The CDR3 has 15 residues. Germline values: CDR1 DFQATT, CDR2 SNEGSKA (reference sequence). This CDR3 is CSATQGSTINQPQHF. CDR3 nucleotides: TGCAGTGCTACCCAAGGGTCCACCATTAATCAGCCCCAGCATTTT.

This clonotype was found a few times. The CDR3 nucleotides read TGTGCCAGCTCACCACGACAGGGGGTTTCAGATGAGCAGTTCTTC. Its protein product is CASSPRQGVSDEQFF. The chain combines TRBV18 with TRBJ2-1; 9 nucleotides line up with TRBD1. V lost 1 base and J lost 8; bases outside the gene matches: 6. The CDR3 is made up of 15 amino acids. Germline CDR1 KGHSH, CDR2 LQKENI.

The table lists this clonotype with a few counts. The chain is built from TRBV10-2 and TRBJ1-4, with D perhaps matching TRBD1 (6 bases). CDR3 length: 15 residues. Germline CDR1 reads WSHSY; CDR2 reads SAAADI. V was clipped by 3 bases and J by 8 bases, with 16 bases between them. The CDR3 spells CASSETGSQGEKLFF. The CDR3 DNA reads TGCGCCAGCAGTGAAACGGGATCCCAGGGGGAAAAACTGTTTTTT.

The chain carries TRBV20-1 and TRBJ1-5; unclear D gene. This CDR3 spans 12 amino acids. Deletions cut 2 bases from V and 0 bases from J, with 2 bases between. The germline V gene has CDR1 DFQATT and CDR2 SNEGSKA (reference sequence). The CDR3 bases are TGCAGTGCTAGAAATAGCAATCAGCCCCAGCATTTT. It translates to CSARNSNQPQHF.

The V and J genes are TRBV6-5 and TRBJ2-2, with TRBD2 identical over 8 bases. Germline lookup yields CDR1 MNHEY and CDR2 SVGAGI. CDR3 size: 17 residues. The ends lost 0 bases at V and 0 bases at J; junction bases unmatched: 3. DNA of the CDR3: TGTGCCAGCAGTTACTCCAGCGGGGGCGCGAACACCGGGGAGCTGTTTTTT. Protein sequence: CASSYSSGGANTGELFF.

V gene TRBV10-3 combines with J gene TRBJ2-7, with D maybe TRBD1 (5 bases). Trimming pared 4 bases from V and 5 bases from J, leaving 12 bases between. CDR1 is ENHRY and CDR2 is SYGVKD in the germline V gene. This CDR3 has 13 amino acids. This chain's CDR3 is CAISARAPDEQYF. The CDR3 DNA sequence: TGTGCCATCAGTGCCAGGGCCCCGGACGAGCAGTACTTC.

This clonotype was seen a few times. This chain links TRBV7-7 with TRBJ1-1; no definite D call. Trimming removed 2 bases from V and 3 bases from J, with 7 bases in between. CDR3 length: 13 amino acids. CDR1 and CDR2 from the germline V gene are SSHAT and FNYEAQ (reference sequence). CDR3 sequence: CASSLTRDTEAFF. As DNA, the CDR3 is TGTGCCAGCAGCTTAACCAGAGACACTGAAGCTTTCTTT.

The J gene is TRBJ2-7, the V gene TRBV6-2 or TRBV6-3; TRBD1 matches 7 bases. Per germline, CDR1 MNHEY and CDR2 SVGEGT. Trimming took 6 bases from V and 0 from J; bases not matched to a gene: 11. This CDR3 is built from 16 residues. CDR3 nucleotide sequence: TGTGCCAGCAGACGAAGTACGGGACAGAGCTCCTACGAGCAGTACTTC. It is translated as CASRRSTGQSSYEQYF.

The chain carries TRBV28 and TRBJ2-5; D gene unclear. The CDR3 has 15 residues. Germline CDR1 and CDR2: MDHEN and SYDVKM. Trimming cost V 5 bases and J 2 bases, with 15 bases left between them. The CDR3 reads CASSPYRSVQETQYF. The CDR3 nucleotides read TGTGCCAGCAGTCCCTACCGGTCCGTTCAAGAGACCCAGTACTTC.

CDR3 bases: TGCAGCAGCGAACGGACAGGACTCGGCTACACCTTC. Its translation: CSSERTGLGYTF. The chain employs TRBV29-1 and TRBJ1-2; 7 nucleotides align to TRBD1. Looked up from germline, CDR1 is SQVTM and CDR2 is ANQGSEA. With V trimmed by 8 bases and J by 8 bases, 11 bases remained unmatched. This CDR3 has 12 residues.

This clonotype was counted between two and nine times. The chain recombines TRBV6-2 or TRBV6-3 with TRBJ1-5, with 8 bases identical to TRBD1. Germline loops: CDR1 MNHEY, CDR2 SVGEGT. The CDR3 has 17 residues. Trimming took 6 bases from V and 2 from J; bases not matched to a gene: 12. The CDR3 DNA reads as TGTGCCAGCAGCAACGGACAGGGCAATTTCGGCAATCAGCCCCAGCATTTT. It is translated as CASSNGQGNFGNQPQHF.

This clonotype has a count of ten or more. V and J are TRBV11-2 and TRBJ2-7; no reliable D call. Trimming removed 5 bases at V and 4 bases at J, with 15 bases between. Germline V gene sequence: CDR1 SGHAT, CDR2 FQNNGV. The CDR3 spans 14 residues. CDR3 sequence (DNA): TGTGCCAGCAGCCTCGGGCCCTCCGGGTACGAGCAGTACTTC. Protein: CASSLGPSGYEQYF.